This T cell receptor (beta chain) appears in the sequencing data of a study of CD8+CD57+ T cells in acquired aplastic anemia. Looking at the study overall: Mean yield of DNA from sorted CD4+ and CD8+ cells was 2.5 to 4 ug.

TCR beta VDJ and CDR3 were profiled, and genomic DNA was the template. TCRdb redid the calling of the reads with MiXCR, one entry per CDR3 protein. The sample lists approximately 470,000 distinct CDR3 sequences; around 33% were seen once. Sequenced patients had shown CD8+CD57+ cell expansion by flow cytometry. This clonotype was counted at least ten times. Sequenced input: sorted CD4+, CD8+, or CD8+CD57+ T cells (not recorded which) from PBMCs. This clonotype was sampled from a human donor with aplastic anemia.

CDR3 DNA: TGTGCCAGTAGTATGGTCAATCAGCCCCAGCATTTT. The encoded protein is CASSMVNQPQHF. The chain links TRBV19 to TRBJ1-5; D not resolved. The CDR3 length is 12 residues. Trimming removed 3 bases from V and 3 bases from J, with 3 bases in between. Germline V gene lookup returns CDR1 LNHDA and CDR2 SQIVND (reference sequence).